The rows below give T cell receptor beta chains drawn from one sample of a study of blood T cell repertoires in COVID-19. Some clones are missing from TCRdb's copy, which holds only in-frame ones; the method was immunoSEQ multiplex PCR. The sample has some 70,000 clones; 85% to 90% are singletons. Sample: peripheral blood. The receptors here all came from a woman of 80 years or more with active COVID-19. CDR3s include the opening cysteine and the closing phenylalanine or tryptophan. The order of the fields is J gene, V gene, D gene, clone size, CDR3 DNA, CDR3 protein. The D gene is left open where the match is weak. Clone size is not always given. Where it is, it says once, few, many or a class for expanded clones.

TRBJ1-2	TRBV7-2	.	.	TGTGCCAGCAGCTATAGCCCGGACAGACCGTCCTATGGCTACACCTTC	CASSYSPDRPSYGYTF
TRBJ2-1	TRBV6-2/TRBV6-3	TRBD2	once	TGTGCCAGCAGCTGGACTAGAAGTGAGCAGTTCTTC	CASSWTRSEQFF
TRBJ2-7	TRBV27	.	.	TGTGCCAGCAGGGATACCTGGGCCGAGCAGTACTTC	CASRDTWAEQYF
TRBJ2-5	TRBV7-3	.	.	TGTGCCAGCAGCTTAACTCCGACAGGCCAAGAGACCCAGTACTTC	CASSLTPTGQETQYF
TRBJ1-2	TRBV28	.	once	TGTGCCAGCAGTAGGGATCAGGGAAACTATGGCTACACCTTC	CASSRDQGNYGYTF
TRBJ1-2	TRBV7-9	TRBD1	.	TGTGCCAGCAGCTTAGACCCTACAGGGGTTGGCTATGGCTACACCTTC	CASSLDPTGVGYGYTF
TRBJ1-4	TRBV11-2	.	.	TGTGCCAGCAGCTTAGCGTTGGCAGGTTCTGAAAAACTGTTTTTT	CASSLALAGSEKLFF
TRBJ2-3	TRBV7-3	.	.	TGTGCCAGCAGCTCCCCTAGCCTTGATACGCAGTATTTT	CASSSPSLDTQYF
TRBJ1-1	TRBV5-1	.	.	TGCGCCAGCAGCTCTCTCGGGGAACCGAACACTGAAGCTTTCTTT	CASSSLGEPNTEAFF
TRBJ1-3	TRBV19	TRBD1	once	TGTGCCAGTAGTATAGGGACAGGATTCTCTGGAAACACCATATATTTT	CASSIGTGFSGNTIYF
TRBJ2-7	TRBV4-3	.	.	TGCGCCAGCAGCCAACGTTTCGGCGGAGGTGCCTACGAGCAGTACTTC	CASSQRFGGGAYEQYF
TRBJ1-5	TRBV19	TRBD1	.	TGTGCCAGTAGTGCCTACAGGGGGGGGGCTCAGCCCCAGCATTTT	CASSAYRGGAQPQHF
TRBJ2-5	TRBV24-1	TRBD1	.	TGTGCCACCAGTGATTCAGGACAGGGCGTCGGAGAGACCCAGTACTTC	CATSDSGQGVGETQYF
TRBJ1-1	TRBV19	.	once	TGTGCCAGTAGTATAGGGGGCGAAGCTTTCTTT	CASSIGGEAFF
TRBJ2-2	TRBV5-4	TRBD2	.	TGTGCCAGCAGCCCGCTAGGCGGGAGGAACACCGGGGAGCTGTTTTTT	CASSPLGGRNTGELFF
TRBJ2-7	TRBV6-6	TRBD2	.	TGTGCCAGCAGTCTCGCTAGCGGGAGAAACGAGCAGTACTTC	CASSLASGRNEQYF
TRBJ1-1	TRBV3-1/TRBV3-2	.	.	TGTGCCAGCAGCCAAGGGGGACAAAACACTGAAGCTTTCTTT	CASSQGGQNTEAFF
TRBJ2-7	TRBV4-3	TRBD2	once	TGCGCCAGCAGCCAAAACCGTTGGACTAGTGGGGGCGAGCAGTACTTC	CASSQNRWTSGGEQYF
TRBJ2-1	TRBV5-6	.	.	TGTGCCAGCAGCCCAGGTCCGAGCTCCTACAATGAGCAGTTCTTC	CASSPGPSSYNEQFF
TRBJ1-5	TRBV28	TRBD1	.	TGTGCCAGCATCAAGGTAGACAGGGAGATCAGCCAGCCCCAGCATTTT	CASIKVDREISQPQHF
TRBJ1-4	TRBV28	TRBD1	.	TGTGCCAGCAGGGGATCCGGGGACAGGGGGACTGGCAACGAAAAACTGTTTTTT	CASRGSGDRGTGNEKLFF
TRBJ2-1	TRBV24-1	TRBD2	.	TGTGCCACCGGTGGAGCGGGGTACAATGAGCAGTTCTTC	CATGGAGYNEQFF
TRBJ2-5	TRBV28	TRBD1	.	TGTGCCAGCAGTTTATGGACAGGGGGTGAGACCCAGTACTTC	CASSLWTGGETQYF
TRBJ2-1	TRBV28	.	.	TGTGCCAGCAGGTCCCGGACAGGGAGGGGGACCTCCTACAATGAGCAGTTCTTC	CASRSRTGRGTSYNEQFF
TRBJ1-2	TRBV7-2	TRBD1	few	TGTGCCAGCAGCGTGGGACAGATCTATGGCTACACCTTC	CASSVGQIYGYTF
TRBJ1-1	TRBV30	.	.	TGTGCCTGGGCCCAGGACAGAGCGAACACTGAAGCTTTCTTT	CAWAQDRANTEAFF
TRBJ1-4	TRBV28	.	.	TGTGCCAGCAGTTTTGCAGGGTATACCCGGTCGGAAAAACTGTTTTTT	CASSFAGYTRSEKLFF
TRBJ2-3	TRBV5-4	TRBD2	few	TGTGCCAGCAGCTTATCTACGGGAATGGGAGGGGATACGCAGTATTTT	CASSLSTGMGGDTQYF
TRBJ1-6	TRBV5-8	.	.	TGTGCCAGCAGCTTGAGGCGTCAGGATAATTCACCCCTCCACTTT	CASSLRRQDNSPLHF
TRBJ2-5	TRBV6-6	.	.	TGTGCCAGCAGGGAGGGCACCCAAGAGACCCAGTACTTC	CASREGTQETQYF
TRBJ2-1	TRBV7-3	TRBD2	once	TGTGCCAGCAGCACACTAGCGGGATCCAATGAGCAGTTCTTC	CASSTLAGSNEQFF
TRBJ2-1	TRBV29-1	.	.	TGCAGCGTTGAAGATCTAAAGACTAGTCCTGAGCAGTTCTTC	CSVEDLKTSPEQFF
TRBJ2-3	TRBV4-1	.	.	TGCGCCAGCAGCCAAGCGGAGCGGCCGAACACAGATACGCAGTATTTT	CASSQAERPNTDTQYF
TRBJ1-5	TRBV27	.	.	TGTGCCAGCAGTGCCAGGGGCTTGGGTAGCAATCAGCCCCAGCATTTT	CASSARGLGSNQPQHF
TRBJ1-1	TRBV7-9	.	.	TGTGCCAGCAGCCCTACCGGGGGCACTGAAGCTTTCTTT	CASSPTGGTEAFF
TRBJ2-1	TRBV9	TRBD1	.	TGTGCCAGCAGCACCGAGGACAGGTACAATGAGCAGTTCTTC	CASSTEDRYNEQFF
TRBJ2-7	TRBV7-9	.	.	TGTGCCAGCAGCTTAGTAGATATCGGGTCCGAGCAGTACTTC	CASSLVDIGSEQYF
TRBJ2-1	TRBV4-3	TRBD2	.	TGCGCCAGCAGCCAAGAGGGACTAGCGGCGATCAATGAGCAGTTCTTC	CASSQEGLAAINEQFF
TRBJ1-2	TRBV19	.	.	TGTGCCAGTAGTATAAACAGCTATGGCTACACCTTC	CASSINSYGYTF
TRBJ2-1	TRBV7-3	TRBD2	.	TGTGCCAGCAGCCAAAGCGGGAGCGCGTACAATGAGCAGTTCTTC	CASSQSGSAYNEQFF
TRBJ1-5	TRBV27	TRBD1	.	TGTGCCAGCAGTTTAGACAGGGGCGGTCAGCCCCAGCATTTT	CASSLDRGGQPQHF
TRBJ1-3	TRBV13	TRBD1	.	TGTGCCAGCAGTAGAACGCCCATCGACAGGGTTGGAAACACCATATATTTT	CASSRTPIDRVGNTIYF
TRBJ1-1	TRBV18	TRBD1	.	TGTGCCAGCTCAGGGACAGGGGCTAACATGAACACTGAAGCTTTCTTT	CASSGTGANMNTEAFF
TRBJ2-1	TRBV5-1	TRBD2	.	TGCGCCAGCAGCTTGGGGGGACTATACAATGAGCAGTTCTTC	CASSLGGLYNEQFF
TRBJ1-1	TRBV7-9	.	once	TGTGCCAGCAGCTTAAGGGGTGGGTCGAACACTGAAGCTTTCTTT	CASSLRGGSNTEAFF
TRBJ2-5	TRBV7-7	.	.	TGTGCTAGCAGCTTTTCGTCCGGAGGGACCCAGTACTTC	CASSFSSGGTQYF
TRBJ2-3	TRBV6-2/TRBV6-3	.	.	TGTGCCAGCAGCCCGCTAGCGAGAGTTACAGATACGCAGTATTTT	CASSPLARVTDTQYF
TRBJ2-7	TRBV2	.	.	TGTGCCAGCAGTCCCCGCGCCGGGATCCAATACGAGCAGTACTTC	CASSPRAGIQYEQYF
TRBJ1-2	TRBV3-1/TRBV3-2	.	.	TGTGCCAGTCGAGACACCGCAAGAATAGGCTACACCTTC	CASRDTARIGYTF
TRBJ2-5	TRBV5-1	TRBD1	once	TGCGCCAGCAGCACTGGACAGGGGGAAGAGACCCAGTACTTC	CASSTGQGEETQYF
TRBJ2-5	TRBV28	.	.	TGTGCCAGCAGCCGATCCGACAGGTGGGAGACCCAGTACTTC	CASSRSDRWETQYF
TRBJ1-1	TRBV10-3	.	.	TGTGCCATCAGTGTTAAAGAGGACACTGAAGCTTTCTTT	CAISVKEDTEAFF
TRBJ1-5	TRBV6-5	.	.	TGTGCCAGCAGTTCGACAGGCCCATATAGCAATCAGCCCCAGCATTTT	CASSSTGPYSNQPQHF
TRBJ1-2	TRBV9	TRBD1	.	TGTGCCAGCAGCCCACGACAGGGGGCCCTCTATGGCTACACCTTC	CASSPRQGALYGYTF